This TCR beta chain is drawn from a study of PD-L1 blockade in urothelial cancer. On the study more broadly: The median T cell count in blood samples was more than 110,000.

Time point noted: peripheral blood 6 weeks after treatment start. Locally advanced or metastatic urothelial carcinoma affected the patients. Each patient supplied 1 to 8 pretreatment and on-treatment samples. The germline CDR1 and CDR2 sequences are SGHAT and FQNNGV. V lost 4 bases to trimming and J lost 0 bases; unmatched junction nucleotides: 2. The CDR3 extends over 15 amino acids. Measured with immunoSEQ multiplex PCR; TCRdb has only the in-frame clones, and not every one. This repertoire shows about 48,000 clones, around 80% found once; its top ten account for over 8.5%. The TCR was taken from an older man with urothelial cancer. The V and J genes are TRBV11-2 and TRBJ2-7; 11 bases are shared with TRBD2. The source material was PBMCs, sampled around atezolizumab (anti-PD-L1) treatment. CDR3 amino acids: CASSSLAGASYEQYF. The CDR3 bases are TGTGCCAGCAGCTCACTAGCGGGAGCCTCCTACGAGCAGTACTTC.